Listed here is a single T cell receptor beta chain. The antigen remains unidentified. The source of the sample is a study of post-analysis software for immune sequencing data. Turning to the study itself: Some patients lacked subtype; others had relapsing-remitting, secondary progressive or progressive-relapsing disease.

Findings and caveats of the study: For normalized Chao1 diversity, multiple sclerosis patients scored significantly lower than controls did.

The library was made from cDNA and included unique molecular identifiers. TCRdb reanalysed the PCR reads using MiXCR and keeps one entry per CDR3 protein. The profile shows 750,000 to 950,000 distinct CDR3 sequences, around 50% of them singletons. This TCR came from a girl aged 10 to 17 with multiple sclerosis. The sequenced sample was blood.

CDR3 sequence reads: CATSRDPGNIQYF. CDR3 in DNA: TGTGCCACCAGCAGAGATCCAGGCAACATTCAGTACTTC. This chain joins TRBV15 and TRBJ2-4, with D uncertain. This CDR3 region has 13 residues. Germline-derived CDR1 and CDR2 are LNHNV and YYDKDF (reference sequence). V lost 0 bases to trimming and J lost 7 bases, with 7 bases between them.